Presented here are 9 T cell receptor beta chains from one specimen sequenced in a study of cytomegalovirus exposure and HLA in healthy donors. The study ran its PCR with 60 Vbeta and 13 Jbeta primers. Repertoires were generated with immunoSEQ multiplex PCR, while TCRdb's copy carries only in-frame clones and drops some. Altogether 110,000 to 150,000 clones are present, roughly 10% being singletons, with the ten largest covering about 1.9%. Sequencing was carried out using PBMCs. The receptors derive from a man between 50 and 59 years old in good health and CMV-seronegative.

The CDR3 loop is CASSERGDTDTQYF. The CDR3 coding sequence is TGTGCCAGCAGTGAGCGGGGGGATACAGATACGCAGTATTTT. This chain connects TRBV6-1 to TRBJ2-3, with 8 bases matching TRBD2. From germline, CDR1 is MNHNS and CDR2 SASEGT. This CDR3 region has 14 residues. V lost 3 bases and J lost 3; bases outside the gene matches: 2.

This chain uses TRBV5-4 with TRBJ1-6, with D perhaps TRBD1 (6 bases). The CDR3 spans 14 residues. Looked up from germline, CDR1 is SGHNT and CDR2 is YYREEE (reference sequence). The germline V and J ends were trimmed by 1 base and 8 bases, with 10 bases remaining between them. As DNA, the CDR3 is TGTGCCAGCAGCTTGAGGGGGACGGATTCACCCCTCCACTTT. Its translation: CASSLRGTDSPLHF.

This clone was seen more than once but under ten times. This chain uses TRBV6-5 with TRBJ2-2, with D possibly TRBD1 on 6 matching bases. The CDR3 spans 15 residues. Germline V CDR1 and CDR2: MNHEY, SVGAGI. Trimming left V 5 bases short and J 0 bases short, with 10 bases between. The CDR3: CASSRDIANTGELFF. The CDR3 DNA is TGTGCCAGCAGTAGGGACATAGCGAACACCGGGGAGCTGTTTTTT.

This clone was counted only a few times. As DNA, the CDR3 is TGTGCCAGCAGCGTTAGCGGGGACAATGAGCAGTTCTTC. Its protein is CASSVSGDNEQFF. The chain couples TRBV7-2 to TRBJ2-1; 8 bases fit TRBD2. The J segment lost 5 bases and the V segment lost 5 bases, leaving 2 bases of the junction unmatched. The CDR3 spans 13 residues. The germline gives CDR1 SGHTA, CDR2 FQGNSA.

This clone was seen a few times. The chain joins TRBV29-1 to TRBJ2-3; D is possibly TRBD1 (6 bases). Trimming left V 2 bases short and J 2 bases short, with 8 bases between. The CDR3 runs 13 residues. From germline, CDR1 is SQVTM and CDR2 ANQGSEA. This CDR3 reads CSVEPGVTDTQYF. The DNA of the CDR3 is TGCAGCGTTGAACCAGGGGTCACAGATACGCAGTATTTT.

The genes are TRBV5-1 and TRBJ2-1; perhaps TRBD1 as D (6 bases). Germline CDR1 is SGHRS and CDR2 is YFSETQ. The CDR3 runs 15 residues. V lost 2 bases to trimming and J lost 0 bases, with 9 bases between them. Here the CDR3 DNA reads TGCGCCAGCAGCTTTACAGGGAGCTCCTACAATGAGCAGTTCTTC. Translating gives CASSFTGSSYNEQFF.

The V call is TRBV2, the J call TRBJ2-7, with 9 nucleotides matching TRBD2. V lost 8 bases and J lost 2; bases outside the gene matches: 16. Germline assignment: CDR1 SNHLY and CDR2 FYNNEI. The CDR3 length is 17 residues. CDR3 region: CASRAAAGGRTPYEQYF. The CDR3 region has the DNA TGTGCCAGCCGGGCGGCGGCGGGGGGGCGGACTCCCTACGAGCAGTACTTC.

The gene calls are TRBV4-1 and TRBJ2-5, with TRBD1 matching over 9 bases. Trimming took 1 base from V and 3 from J; bases not matched to a gene: 3. CDR1 MGHRA and CDR2 YSYEKL come from the germline V gene. This CDR3 spans 15 amino acids. The CDR3 DNA reads TGCGCCAGCAGCCAAGCGGGACAGGGCAAAGAGACCCAGTACTTC. Translation: CASSQAGQGKETQYF.

This clone was detected only a few times. Other DNA sequences of this sample code for an identical CDR3. The V and J genes are TRBV11-2 and TRBJ2-5, with no clear D. Germline V gene data show CDR1 as SGHAT and CDR2 as FQNNGV. Trimming took 3 bases from V and 7 from J, leaving 6 bases between them. The CDR3 length is 11 residues. The CDR3 spells CASSFTGTQYF. CDR3 coding DNA: TGTGCCAGCAGCTTTACGGGGACCCAGTACTTC.